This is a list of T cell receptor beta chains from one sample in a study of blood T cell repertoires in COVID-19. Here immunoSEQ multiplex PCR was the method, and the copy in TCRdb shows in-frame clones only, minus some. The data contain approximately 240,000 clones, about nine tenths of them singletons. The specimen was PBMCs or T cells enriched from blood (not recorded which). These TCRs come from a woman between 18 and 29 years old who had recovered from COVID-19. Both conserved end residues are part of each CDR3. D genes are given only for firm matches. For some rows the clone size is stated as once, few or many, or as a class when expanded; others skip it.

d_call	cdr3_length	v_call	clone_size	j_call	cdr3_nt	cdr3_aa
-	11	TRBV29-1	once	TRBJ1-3	TGCAGCGCCAGCTCTGGAAACACCATATATTTT	CSASSGNTIYF
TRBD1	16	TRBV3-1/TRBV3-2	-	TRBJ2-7	TGTGCCAGCAGCCAAGAATCTCCAGGGGGAATCGACGAGCAGTACTTC	CASSQESPGGIDEQYF
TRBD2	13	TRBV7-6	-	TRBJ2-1	TGTGCCAGCAGTCGGACTAGCGGGAGTGGAGTATTCTTC	CASSRTSGSGVFF
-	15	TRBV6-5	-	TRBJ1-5	TGTGCCAGCAGCTCCGGGACATCTAACAATCAGCCCCAGCATTTT	CASSSGTSNNQPQHF
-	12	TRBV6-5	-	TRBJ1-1	TGTGCCAGCAGTTCCGTGAACACTGAAGCTTTCTTT	CASSSVNTEAFF
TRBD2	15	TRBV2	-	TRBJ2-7	TGTGCCAGCAGGGAGACTAGCGGGGCGTCCTACGAGCAGTACTTC	CASRETSGASYEQYF
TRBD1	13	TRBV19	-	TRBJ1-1	TGTGCCAGTAGTAGGGACAGGAACACTGAAGCTTTCTTT	CASSRDRNTEAFF
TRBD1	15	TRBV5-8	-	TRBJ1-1	TGTGCCAGCAGCAGGACAGGGGTGATGAACACTGAAGCTTTCTTT	CASSRTGVMNTEAFF
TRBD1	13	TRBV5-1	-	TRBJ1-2	TGCGCCAGCAGACTACAGGGGGTCGGTGGCTACACCTTC	CASRLQGVGGYTF
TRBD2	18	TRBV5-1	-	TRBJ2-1	TGCGCCAGCAGCTTGGTCATGGCTAGCGGGGGGGCGTACAATGAGCAGTTCTTC	CASSLVMASGGAYNEQFF
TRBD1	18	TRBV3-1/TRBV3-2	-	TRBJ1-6	TGTGCCAGCAGCCGTCGTGCAGGGGGTAGCTCCTATAATTCACCCCTCCACTTT	CASSRRAGGSSYNSPLHF
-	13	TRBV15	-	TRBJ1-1	TGTGCCACCAGCAGAGCGGCCCAGGGTGAAGCTTTCTTT	CATSRAAQGEAFF
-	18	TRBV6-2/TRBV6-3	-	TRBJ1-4	TGTGCCAGCAGTTACCGTAAGACAGGATTTGCAACTAATGAAAAACTGTTTTTT	CASSYRKTGFATNEKLFF
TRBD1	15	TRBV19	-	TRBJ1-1	TGTGCCAGTAGTATGGGACAGGGGTTGGTCACTGAAGCTTTCTTT	CASSMGQGLVTEAFF
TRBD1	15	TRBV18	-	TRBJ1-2	TGTGCCAGCTCGTCACCGGGACAGGGGCGCGGTGGCTACACCTTC	CASSSPGQGRGGYTF
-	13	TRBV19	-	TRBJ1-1	TGTGCCAGTAGTACACAGGCCCCCCCCGAAGCTTTCTTT	CASSTQAPPEAFF
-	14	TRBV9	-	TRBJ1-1	TGTGCCAGCAGCCCATCTCAGGGCTACACTGAAGCTTTCTTT	CASSPSQGYTEAFF
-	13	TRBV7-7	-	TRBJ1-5	TGTGCTAGCAGCTTAGCGCTAGGTCAGCCCCAGCATTTT	CASSLALGQPQHF
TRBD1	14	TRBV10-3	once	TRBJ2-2	TGTGCCATCCGGACAGGCCCGAACACCGGGGAGCTGTTTTTT	CAIRTGPNTGELFF
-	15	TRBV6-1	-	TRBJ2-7	TGTGCCAGCAGTGAAAACCCAGATGGGGGGTACGAGCAGTACTTC	CASSENPDGGYEQYF
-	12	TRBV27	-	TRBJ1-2	TGTGCCAGCAGTTCCAGGGTAGGTGGCTACACCTTC	CASSSRVGGYTF
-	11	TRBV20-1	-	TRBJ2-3	TGCAGTGCTCGTTACACAGATACGCAGTATTTT	CSARYTDTQYF
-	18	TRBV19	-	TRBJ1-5	TGTGCCAGTAGTATATCGCAACCCCAGGGTAGGGGCAATCAGCCCCAGCATTTT	CASSISQPQGRGNQPQHF
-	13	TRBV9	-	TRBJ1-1	TGTGCCAGCAGCCCCACCAGGAACACTGAAGCTTTCTTT	CASSPTRNTEAFF
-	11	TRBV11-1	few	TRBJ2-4	TGTGCCAGCAGCACGGAGCGAATTCAGTACTTC	CASSTERIQYF